The T cell receptor (beta chain) described here comes from a study of glioma-infiltrating T cells after dendritic cell vaccination (TCRdb year 2016). Describing the broader study: A cohort of about 15 glioblastoma patients from Phase I and II dendritic cell vaccination trials was included, of whom 9 were newly diagnosed and 6 had recurrent disease. Between about 2002 and 2012, patients were given autologous tumor lysate-pulsed dendritic cell vaccination. To make the vaccine, monocyte-derived dendritic cells were cultured for 7 to 8 days with IL-4 and GM-CSF and then pulsed overnight with autologous tumor lysate. Patients received three intradermal dendritic cell vaccine injections at biweekly intervals in the arm below the axilla. In glioblastoma patients vaccinated with dendritic cells, deep sequencing of TCR beta CDR3 regions served to measure the amount of tumor-infiltrating lymphocytes and to compare repertoires between tumor and blood. Survival after dendritic cell vaccination was correlated with TCR sequencing metrics, including TIL content and tumor-blood repertoire overlap. The full study reports these points: The cohort was small and heterogeneous, few patients had complete blood and tumor sets, and even fewer had initial-recurrent tumor pairs. Higher estimated pretreatment TIL content predicted longer time to progression and overall survival after dendritic cell vaccination. The response model built on TCR overlap across three groups was characterized as speculative, with prospective validation still needed. TCR clonality showed no direct relationship with survival, which suggests that a diverse polyclonal response may be important.

V was cut back by 8 bases and J by 3 bases, leaving a gap of 20 bases between them. Based on the germline V gene, the CDR1 and CDR2 sequences are MNHNS and SASEGT. The CDR3 numbers 15 residues from cysteine through phenylalanine. Only the CDR3 part of the read is kept: 45 bases, read in frame from the first base. Selection of patients required sufficient residual fresh-frozen tumor tissue and over two years of available survival data. Although molecular status otherwise differed among the glioblastoma patients, no patient had an isocitrate dehydrogenase mutation. PBMC collection took place before vaccination, two weeks after the third vaccination, and at tumor progression if progression occurred. The Qiagen DNeasy Blood extraction Kit was used for extraction of genomic DNA. TCRB CDR3 regions were amplified from approximately 2 ug genomic DNA, or all available DNA if less, using the immunoSEQ assay. For multiplex PCR, 60 forward primers for TCR V beta segments and 13 reverse primers for J beta segments were used. To estimate reads per starting template, synthetic control templates were spiked into each sample at limiting dilution. The Illumina HiSeq System generated sequencing reads of 87 bp. Per the source publication's procedure: PCR and sequencing errors were removed by merging closely related sequences with a nearest neighbor algorithm. TCR overlap was defined as the percentage of unique tumor TCR beta sequences that were also found in the peripheral blood of the same patient. TCRdb limited this immuneACCESS table to in-frame rearrangements with V and J called. A share of clones is missing; checked studies link under half to unresolved V genes, and the rest is unexplained. Clone size and V and J calls were adopted from that table, with D and trimming inferred from the DNA. Recorded for this sample are roughly 70,000 clones; roughly four fifths of them occurred a single time. Jointly, the top ten make up under 2.5% of the sample.

Comment on this clone: It lacks a known antigen. No per-base quality is available; no much larger clone lies one base away.

This sequence uses TRBV6-1 and TRBJ2-7, and possibly TRBD1, on 6 matching bases. The TCR originated in a human donor with glioblastoma. The sample consisted of blood, taken before dendritic cell vaccination. The CDR3 region has the sequence CASRPWAGVSYEQYF. At the DNA level, the sequence is TGTGCCAGCCGGCCCTGGGCAGGGGTTAGCTACGAGCAGTACTTC.